This T cell receptor (beta chain) was observed in a study of tumor-infiltrating lymphocytes in primary liver carcinoma. Reverse transcription of about 0.5 ug total RNA with a constant-region primer produced TCR beta cDNA. Amplification in three nested multiplex PCR rounds with slightly modified ARM-PCR gave rise to TCR beta libraries. TRBV1-TRBV30 forward primers paired with a C-beta reverse primer were used in the first two PCR rounds, which ran roughly 10 cycles each. TCRdb re-called the multiplex PCR reads through MiXCR, storing one row per CDR3 protein. In the table there are approximately 30,000 distinct CDR3 sequences, 70% to 80% of which are singletons. After removal of 5 bases from V and 5 bases from J, the junction contained 9 bases not matched to a gene. Germline values: CDR1 SQVTM, CDR2 ANQGSEA. The length of the CDR3 is 14 residues. The study, taken as a whole, reports: Tumor region pairs shared more overlap than did tumor-adjacent and tumor-blood pairs.

Remarks on this clonotype: Its matching antigen is unknown. Just one base apart from a much larger clone, this may be a read error.

Both RNA and DNA were isolated together from about 21-30 mg of bulk tissue that had not been sorted. The TCR was taken from a woman under 40 with primary liver carcinoma and hepatitis B virus infection. Material: liver tumor tissue from sampling region 3. Sample subset: tumor region T3, left-lateral pole. The V gene is TRBV29-1, the J gene TRBJ2-3; 8 nucleotides match TRBD2. In DNA form, the CDR3 reads TGCAGCGTTTCGGGAGGGCCGGTGGTAGATACGCAGTATTTT. Amino acids: CSVSGGPVVDTQYF.